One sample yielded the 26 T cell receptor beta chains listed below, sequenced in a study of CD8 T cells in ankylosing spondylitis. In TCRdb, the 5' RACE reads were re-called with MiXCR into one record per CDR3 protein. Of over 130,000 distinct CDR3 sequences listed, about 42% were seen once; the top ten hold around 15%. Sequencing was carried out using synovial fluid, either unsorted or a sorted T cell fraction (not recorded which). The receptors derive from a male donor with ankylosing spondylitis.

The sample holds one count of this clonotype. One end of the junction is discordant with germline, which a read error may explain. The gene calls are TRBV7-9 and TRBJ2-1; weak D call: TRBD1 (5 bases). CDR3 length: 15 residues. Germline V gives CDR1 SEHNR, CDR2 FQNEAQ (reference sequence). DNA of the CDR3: TGTGCCAGCAGAGCTCAGGGTGTGCAGCCACGCAGGGCACTCTTC. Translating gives CASRAQGVQPRRALF.

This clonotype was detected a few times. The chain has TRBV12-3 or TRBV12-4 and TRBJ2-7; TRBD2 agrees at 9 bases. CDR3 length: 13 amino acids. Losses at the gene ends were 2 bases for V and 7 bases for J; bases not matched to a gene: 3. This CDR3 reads CASSLILAGEQYF. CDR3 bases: TGTGCCAGCAGTTTAATTCTAGCGGGGGAGCAGTACTTC.

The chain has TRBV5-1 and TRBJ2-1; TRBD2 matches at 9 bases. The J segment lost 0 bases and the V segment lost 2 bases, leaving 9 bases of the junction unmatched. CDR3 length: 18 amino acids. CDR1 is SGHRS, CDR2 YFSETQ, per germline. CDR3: CASSLRLAGHFSYNEQFF. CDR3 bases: TGCGCCAGCAGCTTAAGGCTAGCGGGGCACTTCTCCTACAATGAGCAGTTCTTC.

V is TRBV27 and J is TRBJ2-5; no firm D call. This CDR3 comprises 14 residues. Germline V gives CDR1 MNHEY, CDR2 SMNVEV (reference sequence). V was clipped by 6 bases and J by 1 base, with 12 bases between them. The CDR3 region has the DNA TGTGCCAGCAGCGCCACATCAACCCAAGAGACCCAGTACTTC. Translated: CASSATSTQETQYF.

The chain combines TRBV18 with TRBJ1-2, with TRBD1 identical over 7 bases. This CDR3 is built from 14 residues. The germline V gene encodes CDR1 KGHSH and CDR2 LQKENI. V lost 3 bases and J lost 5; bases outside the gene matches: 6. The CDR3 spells CASSPTGTEYGYTF. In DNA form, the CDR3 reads TGTGCCAGCTCACCCACCGGGACAGAATATGGCTACACCTTC.

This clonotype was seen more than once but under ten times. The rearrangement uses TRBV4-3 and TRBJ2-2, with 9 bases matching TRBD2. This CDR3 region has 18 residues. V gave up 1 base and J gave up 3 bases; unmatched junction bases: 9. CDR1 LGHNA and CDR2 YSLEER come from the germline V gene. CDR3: CASSQVGVAGAYTGELFF. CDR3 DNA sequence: TGCGCCAGCAGCCAAGTAGGAGTAGCGGGAGCGTACACCGGGGAGCTGTTTTTT.

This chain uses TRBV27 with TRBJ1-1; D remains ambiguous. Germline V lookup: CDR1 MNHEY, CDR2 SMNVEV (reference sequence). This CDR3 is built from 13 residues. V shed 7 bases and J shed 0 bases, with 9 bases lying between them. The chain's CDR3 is CASMVHLNTEAFF. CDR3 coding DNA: TGTGCCAGCATGGTCCACTTGAACACTGAAGCTTTCTTT.

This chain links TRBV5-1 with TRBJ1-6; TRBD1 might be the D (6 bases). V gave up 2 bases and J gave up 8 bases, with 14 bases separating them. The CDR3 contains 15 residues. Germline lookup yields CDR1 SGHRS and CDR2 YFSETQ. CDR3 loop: CASSLHRVRDSPLHF. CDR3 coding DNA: TGCGCCAGCAGCTTACACAGGGTCCGGGATTCACCCCTCCACTTT.

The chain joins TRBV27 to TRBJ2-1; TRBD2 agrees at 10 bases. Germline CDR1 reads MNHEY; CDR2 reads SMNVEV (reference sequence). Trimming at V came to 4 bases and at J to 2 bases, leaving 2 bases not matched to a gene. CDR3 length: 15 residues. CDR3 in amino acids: CASSYGTSAYNEQFF. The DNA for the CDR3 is TGTGCCAGCAGTTACGGGACTAGCGCCTACAATGAGCAGTTCTTC.

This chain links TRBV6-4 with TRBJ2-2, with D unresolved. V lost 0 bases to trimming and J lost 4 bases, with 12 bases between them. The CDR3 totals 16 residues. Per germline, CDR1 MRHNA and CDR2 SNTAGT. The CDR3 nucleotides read TGTGCCAGCAGTGACTCGAAACAGTCGGGCACCGGGGAGCTGTTTTTT. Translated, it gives CASSDSKQSGTGELFF.

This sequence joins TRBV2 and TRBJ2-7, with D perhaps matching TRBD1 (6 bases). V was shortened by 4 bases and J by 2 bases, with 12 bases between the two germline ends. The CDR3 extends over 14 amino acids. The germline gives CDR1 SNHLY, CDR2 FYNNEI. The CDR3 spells CASSGGGGPYEQYF. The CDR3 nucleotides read TGTGCCAGCAGTGGAGGGGGTGGTCCCTACGAGCAGTACTTC.

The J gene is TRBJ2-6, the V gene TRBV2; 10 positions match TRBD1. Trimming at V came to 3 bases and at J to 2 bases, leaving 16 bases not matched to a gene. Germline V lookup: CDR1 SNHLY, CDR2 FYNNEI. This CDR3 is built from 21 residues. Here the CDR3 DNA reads TGTGCCAGCAGTGATTATTTGACAGGGGGCCGGATTATTGCTGGGGCCAACGTCCTGACTTTC. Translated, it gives CASSDYLTGGRIIAGANVLTF.

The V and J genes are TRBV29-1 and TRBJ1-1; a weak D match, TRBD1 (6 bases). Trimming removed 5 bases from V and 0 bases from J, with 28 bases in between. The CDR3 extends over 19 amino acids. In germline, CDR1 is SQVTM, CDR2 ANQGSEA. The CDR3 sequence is CSVLARGPGVGRMNTEAFF. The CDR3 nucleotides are TGCAGCGTTCTGGCCAGGGGCCCAGGCGTGGGTAGGATGAACACTGAAGCTTTCTTT.

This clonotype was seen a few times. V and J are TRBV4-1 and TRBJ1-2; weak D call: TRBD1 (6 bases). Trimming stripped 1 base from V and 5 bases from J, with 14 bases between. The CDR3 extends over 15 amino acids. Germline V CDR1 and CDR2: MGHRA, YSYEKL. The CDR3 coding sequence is TGCGCCAGCAGCCAAGCTTGGGGGGCTGGTTATGGCTACACCTTC. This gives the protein CASSQAWGAGYGYTF.

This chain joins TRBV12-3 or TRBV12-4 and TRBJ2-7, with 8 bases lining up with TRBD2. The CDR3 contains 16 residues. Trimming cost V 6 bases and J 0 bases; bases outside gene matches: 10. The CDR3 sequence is CASSPGQRGISYEQYF. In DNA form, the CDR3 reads TGTGCCAGCAGCCCCGGCCAGCGGGGGATCTCCTACGAGCAGTACTTC.

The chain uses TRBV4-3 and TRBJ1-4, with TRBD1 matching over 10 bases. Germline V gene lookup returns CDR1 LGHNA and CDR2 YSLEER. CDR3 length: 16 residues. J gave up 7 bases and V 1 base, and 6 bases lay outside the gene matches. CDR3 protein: CASSQGQGQGSEKLFF. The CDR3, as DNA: TGCGCCAGCAGCCAAGGGCAGGGACAGGGGAGTGAAAAACTGTTTTTT.

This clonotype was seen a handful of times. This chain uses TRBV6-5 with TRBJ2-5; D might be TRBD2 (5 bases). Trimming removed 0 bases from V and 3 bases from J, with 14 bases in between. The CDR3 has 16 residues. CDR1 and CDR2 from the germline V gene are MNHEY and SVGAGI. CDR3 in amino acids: CASSYSKRRLEETQYF. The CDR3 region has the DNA TGTGCCAGCAGTTACTCGAAGCGGAGACTGGAAGAGACCCAGTACTTC.

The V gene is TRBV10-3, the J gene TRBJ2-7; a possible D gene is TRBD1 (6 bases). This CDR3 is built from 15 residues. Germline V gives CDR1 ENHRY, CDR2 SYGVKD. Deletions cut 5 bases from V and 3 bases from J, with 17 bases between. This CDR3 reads CAISTLGTRNYEQYF. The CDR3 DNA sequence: TGTGCCATCAGTACCCTCGGGACAAGAAACTACGAGCAGTACTTC.

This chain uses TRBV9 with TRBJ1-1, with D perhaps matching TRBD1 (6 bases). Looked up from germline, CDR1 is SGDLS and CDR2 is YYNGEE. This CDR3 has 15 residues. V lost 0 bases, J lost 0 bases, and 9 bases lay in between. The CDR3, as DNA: TGTGCCAGCAGCGTAGACAGGGACATGAACACTGAAGCTTTCTTT. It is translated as CASSVDRDMNTEAFF.

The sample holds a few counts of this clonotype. The CDR3 region is CASSPWTEKLFF. The CDR3 nucleotides read TGTGCCAGCTCACCATGGACTGAAAAACTGTTTTTT. This chain links TRBV18 with TRBJ1-4; D unclear. V dropped 2 bases and J dropped 7 bases, with 5 bases sitting between them. The CDR3 is 12 amino acids. Looked up from germline, CDR1 is KGHSH and CDR2 is LQKENI.

The CDR3 DNA reads TGTGCCAGCAGTGAGACAGGGGACACCGGGGAGCTGTTTTTT. Amino acids: CASSETGDTGELFF. V gene TRBV6-4 combines with J gene TRBJ2-2; TRBD1 agrees at 8 bases. This CDR3 has 14 residues. Germline values: CDR1 MRHNA, CDR2 SNTAGT. With V trimmed by 3 bases and J by 3 bases, 0 bases remained unmatched.

CDR3 loop: CSGWASGTGIQETQYF. The CDR3 DNA follows: TGCAGCGGTTGGGCTAGCGGGACAGGGATCCAAGAGACCCAGTACTTC. The gene calls are TRBV29-1 and TRBJ2-5; D is perhaps TRBD1 or TRBD2 (9 bases each). The germline V gene encodes CDR1 SQVTM and CDR2 ANQGSEA. The CDR3 extends over 16 amino acids. V gave up 7 bases and J gave up 1 base, with 22 bases separating them.

CDR3 region: CASSDDLLHQPQHF. In nucleotides, the CDR3 is TGTGCCAGCAGTGATGATCTCCTCCATCAGCCCCAGCATTTT. This chain joins TRBV2 and TRBJ1-5; D remains unclear. This CDR3 contains 14 residues. Trimming took off 3 bases at V and 5 bases at J, with 11 bases between the two ends. CDR1 SNHLY and CDR2 FYNNEI come from the germline V gene.

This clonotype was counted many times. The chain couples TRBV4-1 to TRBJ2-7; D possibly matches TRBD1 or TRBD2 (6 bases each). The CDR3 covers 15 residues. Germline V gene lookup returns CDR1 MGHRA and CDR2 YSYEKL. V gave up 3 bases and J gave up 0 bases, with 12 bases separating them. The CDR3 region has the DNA TGCGCCAGCAGCCAGGGGGGCTTTTTCTCCTACGAGCAGTACTTC. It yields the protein CASSQGGFFSYEQYF.

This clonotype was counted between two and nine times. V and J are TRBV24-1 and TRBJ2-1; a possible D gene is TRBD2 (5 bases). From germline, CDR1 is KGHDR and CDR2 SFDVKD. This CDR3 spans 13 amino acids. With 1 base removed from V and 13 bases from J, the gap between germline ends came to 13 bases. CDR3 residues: CATSDFSGMRQFF. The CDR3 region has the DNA TGTGCCACCAGTGATTTTTCGGGGATGAGACAGTTCTTC.

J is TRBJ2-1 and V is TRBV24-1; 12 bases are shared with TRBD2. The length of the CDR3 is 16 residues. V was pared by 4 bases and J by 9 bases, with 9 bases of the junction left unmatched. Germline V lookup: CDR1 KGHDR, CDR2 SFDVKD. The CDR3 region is CATSDLGLAGRGEQFF. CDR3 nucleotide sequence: TGTGCCACCAGTGACCTTGGACTAGCGGGAAGGGGTGAGCAGTTCTTC.